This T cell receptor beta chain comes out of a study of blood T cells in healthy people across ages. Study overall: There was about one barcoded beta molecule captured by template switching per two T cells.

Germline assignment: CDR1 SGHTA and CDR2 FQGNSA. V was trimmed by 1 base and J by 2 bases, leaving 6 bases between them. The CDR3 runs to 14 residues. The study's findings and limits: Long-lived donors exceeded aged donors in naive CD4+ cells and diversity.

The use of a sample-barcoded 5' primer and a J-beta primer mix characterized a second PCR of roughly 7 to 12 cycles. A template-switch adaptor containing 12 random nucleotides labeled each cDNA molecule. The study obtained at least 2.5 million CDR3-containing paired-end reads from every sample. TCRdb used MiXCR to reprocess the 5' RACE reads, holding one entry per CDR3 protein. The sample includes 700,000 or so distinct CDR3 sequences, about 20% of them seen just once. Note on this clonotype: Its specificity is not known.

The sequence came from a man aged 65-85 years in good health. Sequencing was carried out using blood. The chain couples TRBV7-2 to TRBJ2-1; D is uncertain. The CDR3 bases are TGTGCCAGCAGCTTAGATTTGGCCTACAATGAGCAGTTCTTC. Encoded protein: CASSLDLAYNEQFF. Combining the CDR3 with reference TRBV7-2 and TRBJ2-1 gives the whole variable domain GAGVSQSPSNKVTEKGKDVELRCDPISGHTALYWYRQSLGQGLEFLIYFQGNSAPDKSGLPSDRFSAERTGGSVSTLTIQRTQQEDSAVYLCASSLDLAYNEQFFGPGTRLTVL.